Below are 31 T cell receptor beta chains sequenced from a single sample in a study of cytomegalovirus exposure and HLA in healthy donors. PCR used 60 Vbeta primers and 13 Jbeta primers. Assay: immunoSEQ multiplex PCR; the TCRdb copy retains only in-frame clones and omits some. Among about 160,000 clones listed, over 75% were seen once. Sequences were obtained from PBMCs. Receptors were obtained from a woman in her 50s in good health and CMV-seropositive.

V usage is TRBV9 and J usage is TRBJ2-1; maybe TRBD1 (5 bases). CDR3 length: 12 amino acids. Deletions cut 0 bases from V and 8 bases from J, with 6 bases between. Germline V gene sequence: CDR1 SGDLS, CDR2 YYNGEE. CDR3 loop: CASSVGGHEQFF. The CDR3 DNA follows: TGTGCCAGCAGCGTAGGGGGCCATGAGCAGTTCTTC.

The V gene is TRBV7-9, the J gene TRBJ2-1; the match to TRBD2 covers 11 bases. The trim removed 4 bases at V and 8 bases at J, leaving 10 bases unmatched. The CDR3 is 16 residues long. Germline V lookup: CDR1 SEHNR, CDR2 FQNEAQ (reference sequence). As DNA, the CDR3 is TGTGCCAGCAGCTCCGAGACTAGCGGGATGTACCATGAGCAGTTCTTC. Translation gives CASSSETSGMYHEQFF.

V and J are TRBV7-8 and TRBJ2-2, with 14 bases aligning to TRBD2. CDR3 length: 16 residues. V lost 6 bases, J lost 7 bases, and 7 bases stayed unmatched. Germline-derived CDR1 and CDR2 are SGHVS and FQNEAQ. CDR3 coding DNA: TGTGCCAGCAGTCGGACTAGCGGGAGGAAGATCGGGGAGCTGTTTTTT. Translation: CASSRTSGRKIGELFF.

The J gene is TRBJ2-4, the V gene TRBV4-1; 14 nucleotides match TRBD2. The trim removed 5 bases at V and 0 bases at J, leaving 6 bases unmatched. Germline V gives CDR1 MGHRA, CDR2 YSYEKL. This CDR3 is 18 amino acids long. The CDR3 region is CASSKGTSGGLAKNIQYF. The CDR3 DNA is TGCGCCAGCAGCAAAGGGACTAGCGGGGGATTAGCCAAAAACATTCAGTACTTC.

The chain couples TRBV28 to TRBJ2-5, with TRBD1 as a possible D gene (5 bases). The germline gives CDR1 MDHEN, CDR2 SYDVKM. The CDR3 has 13 residues. Trimming left V 6 bases short and J 5 bases short, with 13 bases between. The CDR3, as DNA: TGTGCCAGCAGCTTACCAGGGCGGGAGACCCAGTACTTC. Protein product: CASSLPGRETQYF.

This chain connects TRBV7-2 to TRBJ2-3; D perhaps matches TRBD1 (6 bases). The CDR3 covers 16 residues. Trimming shortened V by 0 bases and J by 7 bases, and 17 bases separated the two germline ends. CDR1 is SGHTA and CDR2 is FQGNSA in the germline V gene. The CDR3 sequence: CASSLATGAYTHTQYF. The CDR3 bases are TGTGCCAGCAGCTTAGCGACAGGAGCTTACACTCATACGCAGTATTTT.

The V call is TRBV2, the J call TRBJ2-1; D may be TRBD2 (6 bases). CDR1 SNHLY and CDR2 FYNNEI come from the germline V gene. Trimming cost V 9 bases and J 12 bases, with 24 bases left between them. The CDR3 spans 14 residues. The CDR3 region has the DNA TGTGCCAGTCAGGGACTCCCGCTGTTAGTAGTGCAGTTCTTC. Translated: CASQGLPLLVVQFF.

The V gene is TRBV19, the J gene TRBJ2-3, with a tentative D call TRBD1 (6 bases). The CDR3 is 14 residues long. V lost 2 bases, J lost 4 bases, and 10 bases lay in between. CDR1 LNHDA and CDR2 SQIVND come from the germline V gene (reference sequence). The CDR3: CASSISKGADTQYF. In nucleotides, the CDR3 is TGTGCCAGTAGTATAAGTAAGGGGGCAGATACGCAGTATTTT.

This clone turned up a few times. The CDR3 bases are TGCGCCAGCAGCCAAGATCCAACGGCTAACTATGGCTACACCTTC. This codes for CASSQDPTANYGYTF. The genes are TRBV4-1 and TRBJ1-2; D remains ambiguous. V gave up 0 bases and J gave up 0 bases, with 8 bases separating them. The CDR3 has 15 residues. CDR1 and CDR2 (germline): MGHRA, YSYEKL.

The genes are TRBV6-1 and TRBJ1-5; 10 bases agree with TRBD1. V was pared by 4 bases and J by 5 bases, with 8 bases of the junction left unmatched. Germline V gene sequence: CDR1 MNHNS, CDR2 SASEGT. This CDR3 region has 16 residues. The CDR3, as DNA: TGTGCCAGCAGTGGATCCCGGACAGGGGGTTATCAGCCCCAGCATTTT. It codes for CASSGSRTGGYQPQHF.

The chain employs TRBV28 and TRBJ1-1; D possibly corresponds to TRBD1 (6 bases). The ends were cut back, 6 bases at V and 5 bases at J, with 19 bases in the middle. The CDR3 is made up of 15 amino acids. Germline lookup yields CDR1 MDHEN and CDR2 SYDVKM. The CDR3 region is CASRQVGGTRTEAFF. The DNA for the CDR3 is TGTGCCAGCAGGCAAGTAGGGGGAACGAGGACTGAAGCTTTCTTT.

The V gene is TRBV10-1, the J gene TRBJ2-7; a weak D match, TRBD1 (6 bases). The germline CDR1 and CDR2 sequences are WNHNN and SYGVQD (reference sequence). Trimming stripped 6 bases from V and 2 bases from J, with 11 bases between. This CDR3 has 13 amino acids. DNA of the CDR3: TGCGCCAGCAGCAGAGGACAGCCCTACGAGCAGTACTTC. Protein product: CASSRGQPYEQYF.

The chain has TRBV7-3 and TRBJ2-5, with 7 bases that match TRBD2. CDR1 SGHTA and CDR2 FQGTGA come from the germline V gene. CDR3 length: 15 residues. Trimming removed 2 bases from V and 2 bases from J; junction bases left unmatched: 5. CDR3 DNA: TGTGCCAGCAGCTTAGGAGCTAGCGGACAAGAGACCCAGTACTTC. Translation: CASSLGASGQETQYF.

V gene TRBV19 combines with J gene TRBJ2-7; 8 bases are shared with TRBD2. Germline V lookup: CDR1 LNHDA, CDR2 SQIVND (reference sequence). This CDR3 contains 15 residues. J was trimmed by 2 bases and V by 6 bases; bases with no gene match: 9. CDR3 residues: CASSLSGSIPYEQYF. The DNA for the CDR3 is TGTGCCAGTAGCCTAAGCGGGAGTATTCCCTACGAGCAGTACTTC.

The rearrangement uses TRBV7-6 and TRBJ1-4, with TRBD1 matching over 7 bases. CDR1 SGHVS and CDR2 FNYEAQ come from the germline V gene. CDR3 length: 15 residues. J was trimmed by 4 bases and V by 5 bases; bases with no gene match: 7. The CDR3 bases are TGTGCCAGCAGCCTCCGGGACAGCTATAATGAAAAACTGTTTTTT. Translated, it gives CASSLRDSYNEKLFF.

CDR3 in amino acids: CASSSGQGVGEQYF. The CDR3 bases are TGTGCCAGCAGCTCGGGACAGGGGGTTGGCGAGCAGTACTTC. The V and J genes are TRBV5-8 and TRBJ2-7; TRBD1 matches at 11 bases. This CDR3 is built from 14 residues. With 3 bases clipped from V and 6 bases from J, the junction kept 5 bases outside the gene matches. Germline CDR1 reads SGHTS; CDR2 reads YDEGEE.

The chain recombines TRBV5-6 with TRBJ2-1; 8 positions agree with TRBD1. Unmatched junction bases numbered 8, after V lost 5 bases and J lost 4 bases. CDR1 and CDR2 from the germline V gene are SGHDT and YYEEEE. This CDR3 has 15 amino acids. CDR3 in DNA: TGTGCCAGCAGTTCCTGGGACAGGTTATACAATGAGCAGTTCTTC. Translation gives CASSSWDRLYNEQFF.

This rearrangement joins TRBV2 to TRBJ1-1; D uncertain. V lost 7 bases and J lost 1, with 13 bases in between. CDR3 length: 14 residues. Germline assignment: CDR1 SNHLY and CDR2 FYNNEI. The CDR3 here is CASIARTENTEAFF. The CDR3 nucleotides read TGTGCCAGCATAGCTCGTACTGAGAACACTGAAGCTTTCTTT. The whole variable domain, remainder taken from reference TRBV2 and TRBJ1-1, is EPEVTQTPSHQVTQMGQEVILRCVPISNHLYFYWYRQILGQKVEFLVSFYNNEISEKSEIFDDQFSVERPDGSNFTLKIRSTKLEDSAMYFCASIARTENTEAFFGQGTRLTVV.

The sample holds one count of this clone. The chain has TRBV2 and TRBJ1-5, with D uncertain. The CDR3 is 12 amino acids. V lost 4 bases, J lost 9 bases, and 10 bases lay in between. The germline V gene has CDR1 SNHLY and CDR2 FYNNEI. In DNA, the CDR3 is TGTGCCAGCAGTGCCCCTCCCGGGCCCCAGCATTTT. Protein product: CASSAPPGPQHF.

The chain recombines TRBV2 with TRBJ2-7; TRBD2 agrees at 10 bases. This CDR3 is 13 amino acids long. V was pared by 7 bases and J by 6 bases, with 6 bases of the junction left unmatched. Germline V gene sequence: CDR1 SNHLY, CDR2 FYNNEI. The CDR3 region has the DNA TGTGCCAGCAAGGCTAGCGGGGGTTCCGAGCAGTACTTC. It codes for CASKASGGSEQYF. Using reference TRBV2 and TRBJ2-7 for the parts outside the CDR3, the full variable domain is EPEVTQTPSHQVTQMGQEVILRCVPISNHLYFYWYRQILGQKVEFLVSFYNNEISEKSEIFDDQFSVERPDGSNFTLKIRSTKLEDSAMYFCASKASGGSEQYFGPGTRLTVT.

The chain combines TRBV10-3 with TRBJ1-2; TRBD1 aligns across 7 bases. The CDR3 runs to 14 residues. V dropped 3 bases and J dropped 8; count of bases not matched to a gene: 9. CDR1 ENHRY and CDR2 SYGVKD come from the germline V gene. The CDR3 region is CAISEEVTGSGYTF. The CDR3 DNA is TGTGCCATCAGTGAAGAGGTGACAGGGAGCGGCTACACCTTC.

The rearrangement uses TRBV10-3 and TRBJ2-5, with TRBD1 matching over 8 bases. In germline, CDR1 is ENHRY, CDR2 SYGVKD. Unmatched junction bases numbered 3, after V lost 6 bases and J lost 3 bases. The length of the CDR3 is 13 residues. CDR3 nucleotide sequence: TGTGCCATCAGACCGACAGGGGAAGAGACCCAGTACTTC. As protein: CAIRPTGEETQYF.

V gene TRBV19 combines with J gene TRBJ1-1; 8 bases fit TRBD1. The trim removed 7 bases at V and 10 bases at J, leaving 11 bases unmatched. This CDR3 spans 13 amino acids. Germline CDR1 LNHDA, CDR2 SQIVND (reference sequence). CDR3 in amino acids: CASTPDRVATAFF. As DNA, the CDR3 is TGTGCCAGTACCCCGGACAGGGTAGCTACAGCTTTCTTT.

In this sample, this clone turned up a few times. V usage is TRBV5-4 and J usage is TRBJ2-1; 9 bases are shared with TRBD2. J was trimmed by 8 bases and V by 7 bases; bases with no gene match: 19. CDR1 and CDR2 (germline): SGHNT, YYREEE (reference sequence). The CDR3 contains 17 residues. Here the CDR3 reads CASSRAGGPGALYEQFF. CDR3 bases: TGTGCCAGCTCTCGGGCGGGAGGGCCCGGGGCCCTCTATGAGCAGTTCTTC. The variable domain in full, completed from reference TRBV5-4 and TRBJ2-1, reads ETGVTQSPTHLIKTRGQQVTLRCSSQSGHNTVSWYQQALGQGPQFIFQYYREEENGRGNFPPRFSGLQFPNYSSELNVNALELDDSALYLCASSRAGGPGALYEQFFGPGTRLTVL.

This rearrangement joins TRBV7-2 to TRBJ2-7; D is unclear. CDR1 is SGHTA and CDR2 is FQGNSA in the germline V gene. Trimming pared 2 bases from V and 5 bases from J, leaving 13 bases between. The CDR3 has 14 amino acids. The CDR3 is CASSLLQMYDEQYF. Here the CDR3 DNA reads TGTGCCAGCAGCTTACTCCAGATGTACGACGAGCAGTACTTC.

The count of this clone is one. V usage is TRBV6-1 and J usage is TRBJ2-5; D gene unclear. The CDR3 runs to 13 residues. V lost 5 bases, J lost 1 base, and 8 bases lay in between. Germline-derived CDR1 and CDR2 are MNHNS and SASEGT. The CDR3 region has the DNA TGTGCCAGCAGTTTGGCGGCCCAAGAGACCCAGTACTTC. Its translation is CASSLAAQETQYF.

The rearrangement joins TRBV4-3 to TRBJ2-3, with D uncertain. The CDR3 loop spans 13 amino acids. CDR1 LGHNA and CDR2 YSLEER come from the germline V gene. Trimming stripped 0 bases from V and 11 bases from J, with 12 bases between. CDR3: CASSQETQLGQYF. As DNA, the CDR3 is TGCGCCAGCAGCCAAGAGACACAATTGGGGCAGTATTTT.

The chain has TRBV6-1 and TRBJ1-2; TRBD1 might be the D (5 bases). CDR3 length equals 12 residues. Trimming shortened V by 3 bases and J by 5 bases, and 7 bases separated the two germline ends. Looked up from germline, CDR1 is MNHNS and CDR2 is SASEGT. CDR3 in DNA: TGTGCCAGCAGTGATAGGGGTTATGGCTACACCTTC. Its translation is CASSDRGYGYTF.

The chain is built from TRBV6-1 and TRBJ1-2; 8 bases fit TRBD1. Germline V gene data show CDR1 as MNHNS and CDR2 as SASEGT. This CDR3 spans 15 amino acids. V gave up 3 bases and J gave up 3 bases; unmatched junction bases: 6. The CDR3 spells CASSDANRGDYGYTF. The CDR3 nucleotides read TGTGCCAGCAGTGATGCAAACAGGGGGGACTATGGCTACACCTTC.

This chain connects TRBV10-3 to TRBJ1-1, with TRBD1 identical over 8 bases. After removal of 6 bases from V and 3 bases from J, the junction contained 9 bases not matched to a gene. There are 15 residues in the CDR3. The germline CDR1 and CDR2 sequences are ENHRY and SYGVKD. The CDR3 coding sequence is TGTGCCATCAGGACAACAGGGGGAGAGGACACTGAAGCTTTCTTT. As protein: CAIRTTGGEDTEAFF.

This clone showed up just a few times. The chain links TRBV13 to TRBJ2-7; maybe TRBD2 (5 bases). The CDR3 covers 14 residues. Germline CDR1 PRHDT, CDR2 FYEKMQ (reference sequence). V was shortened by 4 bases and J by 5 bases, with 15 bases between the two germline ends. The CDR3 sequence is CASSSRRTADEQYF. CDR3 coding DNA: TGTGCCAGCAGCTCCAGGAGGACCGCCGACGAGCAGTACTTC. Using reference TRBV13 and TRBJ2-7 for the parts outside the CDR3, the full variable domain is AAGVIQSPRHLIKEKRETATLKCYPIPRHDTVYWYQQGPGQDPQFLISFYEKMQSDKGSIPDRFSAQQFSDYHSELNMSSLELGDSALYFCASSSRRTADEQYFGPGTRLTVT.